A single sample is the source of the 19 T cell receptor beta chains below, sequenced in a study of blood T cell repertoires in COVID-19. The table came from immunoSEQ multiplex PCR; TCRdb's copy has only in-frame clones and leaves some out. The repertoire holds about 82,000 clones, over 80% seen once, with 18% in the top ten. The sample taken for sequencing was peripheral blood. The receptors here all came from a man at least 80 years old with active or convalescent COVID-19.

There are a few counts of this clone. The chain uses TRBV5-1 and TRBJ2-2; TRBD1 aligns across 7 bases. CDR1 SGHRS and CDR2 YFSETQ come from the germline V gene. With 4 bases clipped from V and 0 bases from J, the junction kept 3 bases outside the gene matches. CDR3 length equals 15 residues. The CDR3 is CASSPGTANTGELFF. In DNA form, the CDR3 reads TGCGCCAGCAGCCCCGGGACAGCGAACACCGGGGAGCTGTTTTTT.

This rearrangement joins TRBV4-2 to TRBJ1-2; 8 nucleotides match TRBD1. Trimming took 4 bases from V and 0 from J; bases not matched to a gene: 10. Germline V gives CDR1 LGHNA, CDR2 YNFKEQ. The CDR3 is 17 residues long. The CDR3 DNA reads as TGTGCCAGCAGCCCAATGGGACAGGACTTAGCTAACTATGGCTACACCTTC. It translates to CASSPMGQDLANYGYTF.

The V gene is TRBV19, the J gene TRBJ1-2, with 8 bases lining up with TRBD1. Trimming at V came to 5 bases and at J to 2 bases, leaving 7 bases not matched to a gene. Germline V gene sequence: CDR1 LNHDA, CDR2 SQIVND (reference sequence). The CDR3 consists of 15 residues. The CDR3, as DNA: TGTGCCAGTAGTTCGGACAGGGAAGGGAACTATGGCTACACCTTC. It codes for CASSSDREGNYGYTF.

This chain uses TRBV10-1 with TRBJ2-7, with a possible D match to TRBD2 (5 bases). Trimming left V 10 bases short and J 3 bases short, with 31 bases between. Germline V CDR1 and CDR2: WNHNN, SYGVQD (reference sequence). This CDR3 is built from 18 residues. DNA of the CDR3: TGCGCCATACTAATCGTCGGGGTCAACGGCCCACCCAGCTACGAGCAGTACGTC. Amino acid sequence: CAILIVGVNGPPSYEQYV.

This clone was detected ten times or more. This rearrangement joins TRBV10-3 to TRBJ2-2; TRBD2 agrees at 10 bases. The CDR3 is 19 residues long. V was clipped by 11 bases and J by 1 base; unmatched bases: 19. CDR1 is ENHRY and CDR2 is SYGVKD in the germline V gene. The chain's CDR3 is CAPEPDRLAGVKNTGELFF. The CDR3 DNA follows: TGTGCCCCAGAACCCGATCGGCTAGCGGGAGTCAAGAACACCGGGGAGCTGTTTTTT.

V gene TRBV6-2 or TRBV6-3 combines with J gene TRBJ1-5, with D maybe TRBD1 (5 bases). Looked up from germline, CDR1 is MNHEY and CDR2 is SVGEGT. The CDR3 has 15 residues. V was cut by 2 bases and J by 0 bases, with 8 bases left in between. CDR3 bases: TGTGCCAGCAGTTACCGGCAGGGTAGCAATCAGCCCCAGCATTTT. It specifies CASSYRQGSNQPQHF.

Notes on this clone: The identical CDR3 is also encoded by other nucleotide sequences in the sample. The chain combines TRBV10-3 with TRBJ2-5, with D hard to call. The germline gives CDR1 ENHRY, CDR2 SYGVKD. The CDR3 loop spans 12 amino acids. V lost 3 bases and J 0 bases, leaving 2 bases between the germline ends. The CDR3 sequence is CAISDNQETQYF. The CDR3 DNA follows: TGTGCCATCAGTGACAACCAAGAGACCCAGTACTTC.

This clone was counted a few times. The V and J genes are TRBV28 and TRBJ1-5; D not resolved. CDR1 and CDR2 (germline): MDHEN, SYDVKM. V lost 6 bases to trimming and J lost 4 bases, with 10 bases between them. This CDR3 has 13 amino acids. CDR3 bases: TGTGCCAGCAGGTGGGCCCAAAATCAGCCCCAGCATTTT. The encoded protein is CASRWAQNQPQHF.

V is TRBV5-8 and J is TRBJ2-1; 7 nucleotides align to TRBD2. The CDR3 spans 16 residues. Germline-derived CDR1 and CDR2 are SGHTS and YDEGEE. Unmatched junction bases numbered 13, after V lost 1 base and J lost 9 bases. The CDR3 DNA sequence: TGTGCCAGCAGCTTGAAGCGGGGATTCACAATGCCTGAGCAGTTCTTC. This gives the protein CASSLKRGFTMPEQFF. Using reference TRBV5-8 and TRBJ2-1 for the parts outside the CDR3, the full variable domain is EAGVTQSPTHLIKTRGQQATLRCSPISGHTSVYWYQQALGLGLQFLLWYDEGEERNRGNFPPRFSGRQFPNYSSELNVNALELEDSALYLCASSLKRGFTMPEQFFGPGTRLTVL.

This chain connects TRBV5-1 to TRBJ1-6; no clear D. V was pared by 4 bases and J by 5 bases, with 13 bases between. The CDR3 totals 15 residues. Germline CDR1 and CDR2: SGHRS and YFSETQ. The CDR3, as DNA: TGCGCCAGCAGCCTAGACTTAAGCAATAATTCACCCCTCCACTTT. It is translated as CASSLDLSNNSPLHF.

The chain uses TRBV10-3 and TRBJ1-2, with D perhaps TRBD1 (5 bases). Germline values: CDR1 ENHRY, CDR2 SYGVKD. V was trimmed by 3 bases and J by 7 bases, leaving 9 bases between them. CDR3 length: 12 residues. CDR3 amino acids: CAISDSGGGYTF. CDR3 DNA: TGTGCCATCAGTGACAGCGGGGGTGGCTACACCTTC.

The rearrangement joins TRBV18 to TRBJ1-1; tentative D call: TRBD1 (6 bases). Trimming took off 0 bases at V and 9 bases at J, with 14 bases between the two ends. The CDR3 extends over 14 amino acids. CDR1 is KGHSH, CDR2 LQKENI, per germline. CDR3 residues: CASSPPVDRFQAFF. CDR3 nucleotide sequence: TGTGCCAGCTCACCACCGGTTGACAGGTTTCAAGCTTTCTTT.

The rearrangement joins TRBV7-2 to TRBJ2-1, with 11 nucleotides matching TRBD2. Per germline, CDR1 SGHTA and CDR2 FQGNSA. The CDR3 is made up of 15 amino acids. V gave up 4 bases and J gave up 9 bases; unmatched junction bases: 8. DNA of the CDR3: TGTGCCAGCAGCTCTGATAGCGGGGGGGCCTTTGAGCAGTTCTTC. The encoded protein is CASSSDSGGAFEQFF.

This chain links TRBV11-2 with TRBJ2-2; tentative D call: TRBD1 (5 bases). The CDR3 contains 16 residues. With 0 bases removed from V and 6 bases from J, the gap between germline ends came to 14 bases. The germline V gene encodes CDR1 SGHAT and CDR2 FQNNGV. The CDR3 region is CASSLERGVAPGELFF. The CDR3 coding sequence is TGTGCCAGCAGCTTAGAAAGGGGTGTGGCTCCCGGGGAGCTGTTTTTT. The full variable domain, completed using reference TRBV11-2 and TRBJ2-2, is EAGVAQSPRYKIIEKRQSVAFWCNPISGHATLYWYQQILGQGPKLLIQFQNNGVVDDSQLPKDRFSAERLKGVDSTLKIQPAKLEDSAVYLCASSLERGVAPGELFFGEGSRLTVL.

The CDR3 sequence is CASSLAGSKNQETQYF. CDR3 DNA: TGTGCCAGCAGTCTAGCGGGGTCCAAGAATCAAGAGACCCAGTACTTC. V gene TRBV11-2 combines with J gene TRBJ2-5, with 9 nucleotides matching TRBD2. Trimming cost V 6 bases and J 2 bases; bases outside gene matches: 10. CDR3 length: 16 residues. Germline-derived CDR1 and CDR2 are SGHAT and FQNNGV.

This chain joins TRBV5-6 and TRBJ2-5, with D unresolved. Germline CDR1 reads SGHDT; CDR2 reads YYEEEE. V gave up 0 bases and J gave up 4 bases, with 7 bases separating them. This CDR3 has 13 residues. Here the CDR3 DNA reads TGTGCCAGCAGCTTGGCGCTATCAGAGACCCAGTACTTC. This codes for CASSLALSETQYF.

The genes are TRBV27 and TRBJ1-6; unclear D gene. Germline V gives CDR1 MNHEY, CDR2 SMNVEV (reference sequence). Deletions cut 1 base from V and 8 bases from J, with 6 bases between. There are 13 residues in the CDR3. Here the CDR3 reads CASSLLSDSPLHF. CDR3 DNA: TGTGCCAGCAGTTTATTGAGCGATTCACCCCTCCACTTT.

The rearrangement uses TRBV11-2 and TRBJ2-3; 10 positions match TRBD2. Germline values: CDR1 SGHAT, CDR2 FQNNGV. The CDR3 is 16 amino acids. Trimming took 4 bases from V and 4 from J; bases not matched to a gene: 8. The CDR3, as DNA: TGTGCCAGCAGCTACGAACTAGCGGGACGATCAGATACGCAGTATTTT. Translated, it gives CASSYELAGRSDTQYF.

The V and J genes are TRBV5-1 and TRBJ2-3; no clear D. Germline V gene sequence: CDR1 SGHRS, CDR2 YFSETQ. The CDR3 is made up of 15 amino acids. The V end was cut by 2 bases, the J end by 0 bases, with 10 bases between. The CDR3 loop reads CASSFTSSSTDTQYF. The CDR3 DNA follows: TGCGCCAGCAGCTTTACCAGTTCTAGCACAGATACGCAGTATTTT.